This T cell receptor beta chain was documented in a study of glioma-infiltrating T cells. The ends lost 3 bases at V and 4 bases at J; junction bases unmatched: 8. The CDR3 length is 16 residues. CDR1 and CDR2 from the germline V gene are SGHVS and FNYEAQ. The iRepertoire nested amplicon-rescue multiplex PCR amplified TCR alpha and beta CDR3s from RNA. TCRdb called the multiplex PCR reads again in MiXCR, with one record for every CDR3 protein. The table records a few hundred thousand distinct CDR3 sequences, roughly two fifths of them present only once. The V call is TRBV7-6, the J call TRBJ2-7, with TRBD1 matching 11 bases. This receptor was identified in a human donor with low-grade glioma or glioblastoma, undergoing nonglioma brain surgery, or in good health (not recorded which). Sequenced: glioma tissue, nonneoplastic brain tissue, or PBMCs (not recorded which). The CDR3 DNA reads TGTGCCAGCAGCTTTCTTTCCGGGACAGGGGGTTACGAGCAGTACTTC. Translating gives CASSFLSGTGGYEQYF.